This TCR beta chain was identified during a study of blood T cell repertoires in COVID-19. This clone was seen a few times. Trimming removed 8 bases from V and 8 bases from J; junction bases left unmatched: 17. Per the germline V gene, CDR1 is LNHDA and CDR2 is SQIVND (reference sequence). The CDR3 is made up of 16 amino acids. Produced via immunoSEQ multiplex PCR; TCRdb's table is partial and in-frame only. The sample lists about 140,000 clones; around 77% were seen once. Sequenced input: peripheral blood. This TCR came from a man in his fifties or sixties with active or convalescent COVID-19. V and J are TRBV19 and TRBJ1-2; 10 nucleotides line up with TRBD1. The CDR3 reads CASLSLAGTGAEGYTF. CDR3 DNA: TGTGCCAGTCTAAGTCTTGCCGGGACAGGGGCAGAAGGCTACACCTTC.